These T cell receptor beta chains were read from a single sample in a study of identical twins. From the 5' RACE reads, TCRdb called clonotypes with MiXCR, one entry per CDR3 protein. The sample consists of some 570,000 distinct CDR3 sequences, more than 20% of them appearing once. These same data were also listed under a study on yellow fever vaccine responses in identical twins.

The sample consisted of CD4+ T cells sorted from blood. The receptors stem from a woman aged 18-29 years in good health. CDR3s include the opening cysteine and the closing phenylalanine or tryptophan. The D gene is left open where the match is weak. Expanded clones are given a class, and other clones once, few, many or no size at all.

v_call	d_call	j_call	clone_size	cdr3_nt	cdr3_aa
TRBV29-1	TRBD1	TRBJ2-1	-	TGCAGCGTTGGGACCCGGGACAGGGGAATTAGTGGGGAGCAGTTCTTC	CSVGTRDRGISGEQFF
TRBV3-1	TRBD2	TRBJ2-1	many	TGTGCCAGCAGCCAAGGGCTAGCGGCCTTCGGGAATGAGCAGTTCTTC	CASSQGLAAFGNEQFF
TRBV5-5	-	TRBJ1-3	few	TGTGCCAGCAGCTTGTCAGCCAGTCCTTTCTCTGGAAACACCATATATTTT	CASSLSASPFSGNTIYF
TRBV5-1	TRBD2	TRBJ2-1	few	TGCGCCAGCAGCGGCCAAAGGACTAGCGGGAGTGGCTCCTACAATGAGCAGTTCTTC	CASSGQRTSGSGSYNEQFF
TRBV5-1	-	TRBJ2-3	-	TGCGCCAGCAAAATGGGAGTTAGCACAGATACGCAGTATTTT	CASKMGVSTDTQYF
TRBV14	-	TRBJ1-6	-	TGTGCCAGCAGCCCCGACCCGGCCTCACCCCTCCACTTT	CASSPDPASPLHF
TRBV27	TRBD1	TRBJ2-5	-	TGTGCCGTTCTGACCCCGCACAGGGGCCAGGGGGAGACCCAGTACTTC	CAVLTPHRGQGETQYF
TRBV12-3/TRBV12-4	TRBD1	TRBJ2-1	-	TGTGCCAGCAGTAATATCGGACAGGGACCCTTGTTTGAGCAGTTCTTC	CASSNIGQGPLFEQFF
TRBV10-3	-	TRBJ1-2	few	TGTGCCATCAGGGACCAGGGAGGCTACGGCTACACCTTC	CAIRDQGGYGYTF
TRBV10-3	TRBD1	TRBJ2-3	-	TGTGCCATCAGCTCAGGGGGCGGAGATACGCAGTATTTT	CAISSGGGDTQYF
TRBV11-2	TRBD1	TRBJ2-7	-	TGTGCCAGCAGCTCCCGACGACAGGGGGCCTACGAGCAGTACTTC	CASSSRRQGAYEQYF
TRBV3-1	-	TRBJ2-1	-	TGTGCCAGCAGCCAAGGAGCAAATGAGCAGTTCTTC	CASSQGANEQFF
TRBV3-1	TRBD2	TRBJ2-7	-	TGTGCCAGCACTTCGCAGGGAGGGGAGCAGTACTTC	CASTSQGGEQYF
TRBV2	TRBD2	TRBJ2-3	-	TGTGCCAGCAGTGAACTAGCGGGCCTCACAGATACGCAGTATTTT	CASSELAGLTDTQYF
TRBV20-1	TRBD1	TRBJ1-1	many	TGCAGTGCTAAAACCGGGACAGGGAACACTGAAGCTTTCTTT	CSAKTGTGNTEAFF
TRBV12-3/TRBV12-4	-	TRBJ1-5	-	TGTGCCAGCTCCAACACCGCAAGGCCCCAGCATTTT	CASSNTARPQHF
TRBV28	-	TRBJ1-2	-	TGTGCCAGCAGCCCCGACAGGACGGCGCTCTGGGATGGCTACACCTTC	CASSPDRTALWDGYTF
TRBV2	-	TRBJ2-2	few	TGTGCCAGCATCGGGCCAGCGAGGAACACCGGGGAGCTGTTTTTT	CASIGPARNTGELFF
TRBV5-1	TRBD2	TRBJ2-3	-	TGCGCCAGCAGCATCACTAGCGGGGGTAGCACAGATACGCAGTATTTT	CASSITSGGSTDTQYF
TRBV10-3	-	TRBJ2-1	-	TGTGCCACCTCGGAGTCCTACAATGAGCAGTTCTTC	CATSESYNEQFF
TRBV28	-	TRBJ2-7	many	TGTGCCAGCAGTTTACAGGGGGGGGTCTACGAGCAGTACTTC	CASSLQGGVYEQYF
TRBV7-2	-	TRBJ1-1	few	TGTGCCAGCAGTTCAGGCGAGGGAGCTTTCTTT	CASSSGEGAFF
TRBV7-2	TRBD1	TRBJ2-3	few	TGTGCCAGCAGTCCGGGACAGGTGTACACAGATACGCAGTATTTT	CASSPGQVYTDTQYF
TRBV4-2	-	TRBJ1-2	-	TGTGCCAGCAGCCAAGAGGCTCCGAACTATGGCTACACCTTC	CASSQEAPNYGYTF
TRBV24-1	-	TRBJ1-1	few	TGTGCCACCCGAACACGGGAGAGTACTGAAGCTTTCTTT	CATRTRESTEAFF
TRBV7-2	-	TRBJ2-2	-	TGTGCCAGCAGCTTAGCAGCCTGGGGGGAGCTGTTTTTT	CASSLAAWGELFF
TRBV5-1	-	TRBJ2-1	few	TGCGCCAGCAGCTTGGGGACGGTGAGCTCCTACAATGAGCAGTTCTTC	CASSLGTVSSYNEQFF
TRBV12-3/TRBV12-4	-	TRBJ2-2	few	TGTGCCAGCAGCCCCCAGGGCTCCGGGGAGCTGTTTTTT	CASSPQGSGELFF
TRBV27	TRBD2	TRBJ2-3	few	TGTGCCAGCACCCGACTAGCGGGAGGGCGGGATACGCAGTATTTT	CASTRLAGGRDTQYF
TRBV28	TRBD2	TRBJ2-5	-	TGTGCCAGCAGTTTTGGGAGCGGGAGTGGGGAGACCCAGTACTTC	CASSFGSGSGETQYF
TRBV11-1	-	TRBJ1-4	few	TGTGCCAGCAGGGCTGGACGAGGGAAAAAATTAACTAATGAAAAACTGTTTTTT	CASRAGRGKKLTNEKLFF
TRBV24-1	TRBD2	TRBJ2-3	few	TGTGCCACCAGTGACCCGACTAGCGGGGATACGCAGTATTTT	CATSDPTSGDTQYF
TRBV5-1	-	TRBJ1-5	many	TGTGCCAGCAGCTTAGGGCAGGGTGGCAATCAGCCCCAGCATTTT	CASSLGQGGNQPQHF
TRBV28	-	TRBJ2-4	-	TGTGCCAGCAGTCTAAATACTAAAACGAGGGCCGAAAACATTCAGTACTTC	CASSLNTKTRAENIQYF
TRBV28	-	TRBJ1-4	few	TGTGCCAGCAGTTTATCCCCGGGGTTTAATGAAAAACTGTTTTTT	CASSLSPGFNEKLFF
TRBV27	TRBD1	TRBJ2-7	-	TGTGCCAGCAGTGACAGGGGAAACGAGCAGTACTTC	CASSDRGNEQYF
TRBV29-1	TRBD1	TRBJ2-5	-	TGCAGCGTTAAGCCGCAGGGGGCATGGGAGACCCAGTACTTC	CSVKPQGAWETQYF
TRBV18	TRBD1	TRBJ1-1	-	TGTGCCAGCTCACCAGGGACAGGGGTAATGAACACTGAAGCTTTCTTT	CASSPGTGVMNTEAFF
TRBV9	-	TRBJ2-5	few	TGTGCCAGCAGCGTACCCCTAGGTGACCAGTACTTC	CASSVPLGDQYF
TRBV12-3/TRBV12-4	TRBD2	TRBJ2-7	-	TGTGCCAGCAGTCCGCGGACTAGCGTCTCCTACGAGCAGTACTTC	CASSPRTSVSYEQYF
TRBV12-3/TRBV12-4	TRBD1	TRBJ2-4	-	TGTGCCAGCAGTCCTATGGGGACAGGACGGAGGGACATTCAGTACTTC	CASSPMGTGRRDIQYF
TRBV14	-	TRBJ1-6	-	TGTGCCAGCAGCCAAGTTCGGCGGGGCTGGAATTCACCCCTCCACTTT	CASSQVRRGWNSPLHF
TRBV5-4	TRBD1	TRBJ2-7	-	TGTGCCAGCAGCTTGGGACAGGGGGTGTCGGGAGAGCAGTACTTC	CASSLGQGVSGEQYF
TRBV5-1	-	TRBJ2-3	few	TGCGCCAGCAGCTTGTCTAGTGGGCGGACGCAGTATTTT	CASSLSSGRTQYF
TRBV4-1	-	TRBJ2-1	few	TGCGCCAGCAGCCAAGGGCGGGGACAAGGGAGCTCCTACAATGAGCAGTTCTTC	CASSQGRGQGSSYNEQFF
TRBV4-2	TRBD2	TRBJ2-5	few	TGTGCCAGCAGCCAAGTAACGTGGGGCGGGGGGGCGGTGGAGACCCAGTACTTC	CASSQVTWGGGAVETQYF
TRBV3-1	-	TRBJ1-1	few	TGTGCCAGCAGCCCCGGGACATTAATGAACACTGAAGCTTTCTTT	CASSPGTLMNTEAFF
TRBV7-8	TRBD2	TRBJ2-1	-	TGTGCCAGCACGTTAGCGGGAAGGTTCAATGAGCAGTTCTTC	CASTLAGRFNEQFF
TRBV7-9	-	TRBJ2-1	-	TGTGCCAGCAGCCGCCGGGACACGCCCTACAATGAGCAGTTCTTC	CASSRRDTPYNEQFF
TRBV4-1	-	TRBJ2-2	-	TGCGCCAGCAGCCAAGAAGGGACTGTAGCCGGGGAGCTGTTTTTT	CASSQEGTVAGELFF
TRBV7-9	-	TRBJ1-6	-	TGTGCCAGCAGCCAGGACAGAAGTAATTCACCCCTCCACTTT	CASSQDRSNSPLHF
TRBV10-3	-	TRBJ2-7	few	TGTGCCATCAGTTTGGCTGGGGACACCGTCTACGAGCAGTACTTC	CAISLAGDTVYEQYF
TRBV7-2	-	TRBJ2-5	few	TGTGCCAGCAGCTTACCAGGGGCACTGACCCAGTACTTC	CASSLPGALTQYF
TRBV6-2/TRBV6-3	-	TRBJ2-5	-	TGTGCCAGCAGTTACCCCGTGGCCCGGGAGACCCAGTACTTC	CASSYPVARETQYF
TRBV12-3/TRBV12-4	-	TRBJ2-2	-	TGTGCCAGCAGTTTACGACAGAGGGGCGGGACCGGGGAGCTGTTTTTT	CASSLRQRGGTGELFF